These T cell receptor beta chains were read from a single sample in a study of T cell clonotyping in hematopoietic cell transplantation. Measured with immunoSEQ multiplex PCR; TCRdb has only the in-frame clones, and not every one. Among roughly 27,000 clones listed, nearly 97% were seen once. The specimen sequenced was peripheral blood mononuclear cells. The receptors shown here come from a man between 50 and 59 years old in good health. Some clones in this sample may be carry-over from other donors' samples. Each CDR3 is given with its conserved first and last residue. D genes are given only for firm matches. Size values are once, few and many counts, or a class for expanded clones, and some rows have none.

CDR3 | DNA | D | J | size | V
CASNTGANSPLHF | TGTGCCAGCAACACAGGGGCGAATTCACCCCTCCACTTT | TRBD1 | TRBJ1-6 | - | TRBV6-5
CASSPEAGTQGKLFF | TGTGCCAGCAGCCCGGAGGCGGGGACTCAGGGAAAACTGTTTTTT | - | TRBJ1-4 | - | TRBV5-6
CASTGQLNTEAFF | TGTGCCAGCACTGGACAGTTGAACACTGAAGCTTTCTTT | - | TRBJ1-1 | - | TRBV2
CASSDPNLLTVEKLFF | TGTGCCAGCAGTGACCCTAATCTCTTGACAGTAGAAAAACTGTTTTTT | - | TRBJ1-4 | few | TRBV2
CASSGQGADGNTIYF | TGTGCCAGCAGCGGACAGGGGGCTGATGGAAACACCATATATTTT | TRBD1 | TRBJ1-3 | - | TRBV9
CASSPEPFGELFF | TGTGCCAGCAGTCCAGAGCCGTTCGGGGAGCTGTTTTTT | - | TRBJ2-2 | - | TRBV6-1
CASSFTGTGNSPLHF | TGCGCCAGCAGCTTCACCGGGACAGGGAATTCACCCCTCCACTTT | TRBD1 | TRBJ1-6 | - | TRBV5-1
CAWSVQPTDTQYF | TGTGCCTGGAGTGTCCAACCCACAGATACGCAGTATTTT | - | TRBJ2-3 | - | TRBV30
CASSQSGGGTGAKRNYGYTF | TGCGCCAGCAGTCAATCAGGGGGGGGGACAGGGGCCAAACGGAACTATGGCTACACCTTC | TRBD1 | TRBJ1-2 | once | TRBV23-1
CASSLVPGLAGPETGELFF | TGCGCCAGCAGCCTCGTTCCGGGACTAGCGGGGCCTGAGACCGGGGAGCTGTTTTTT | TRBD2 | TRBJ2-2 | - | TRBV5-1
CASSGGEAAGINYGYTF | TGTGCCAGCAGCGGGGGAGAGGCAGCGGGGATTAACTATGGCTACACCTTC | - | TRBJ1-2 | - | TRBV9
CASSISGQGYEQYF | TGTGCCAGCTCGATATCAGGACAGGGTTACGAGCAGTACTTC | TRBD1 | TRBJ2-7 | - | TRBV9
CASSLTLYEAFF | TGTGCCAGCAGCTTAACTTTATACGAAGCTTTCTTT | - | TRBJ1-1 | - | TRBV7-3
CASSQPGGQAYNEQFF | TGCGCCAGCAGCCAGCCCGGGGGACAGGCTTACAATGAGCAGTTCTTC | TRBD1 | TRBJ2-1 | - | TRBV4-1
CASSFRGDLNTEAFF | TGTGCCAGCAGCTTTAGAGGGGACTTGAACACTGAAGCTTTCTTT | - | TRBJ1-1 | - | TRBV5-5
CASTTEGYEQYF | TGTGCCAGCACTACCGAGGGCTACGAGCAGTACTTC | - | TRBJ2-7 | - | TRBV6-6
CAIPKTGNYGYTF | TGTGCCATACCTAAGACAGGGAACTATGGCTACACCTTC | TRBD1 | TRBJ1-2 | - | TRBV28
CASSRFSSEQYF | TGTGCCAGCAGTCGCTTCTCGTCGGAGCAGTACTTC | - | TRBJ2-7 | - | TRBV28
CASSLQGRRGGQYF | TGTGCCAGCAGTCTACAGGGGCGCAGGGGGGGGCAGTACTTC | - | TRBJ2-7 | once | TRBV2
CASSPAQGRNSPLHF | TGTGCCAGCTCACCAGCGCAGGGGAGAAATTCACCCCTCCACTTT | - | TRBJ1-6 | - | TRBV18
CASSLSNLAGRGYGYTF | TGTGCCAGCAGTTTATCGAACTTGGCAGGGAGGGGGTATGGCTACACCTTC | - | TRBJ1-2 | - | TRBV27
CASSLGTAQEQPQHF | TGTGCCAGTAGTCTAGGGACTGCACAGGAACAGCCCCAGCATTTT | - | TRBJ1-5 | - | TRBV19
CASSLGDSGNGGYTF | TGCGCCAGCAGCTTGGGGGACAGTGGCAACGGTGGCTACACCTTC | TRBD1 | TRBJ1-2 | - | TRBV5-1
CASSRGRVYGYTF | TGTGCCAGCAGCCGCGGACGGGTCTATGGCTACACCTTC | - | TRBJ1-2 | - | TRBV7-8
CASSLRARSPLHF | TGTGCCAGCAGCCTCAGGGCCCGGTCACCCCTCCACTTT | - | TRBJ1-6 | - | TRBV7-3
CASRAEGLSTDTQYF | TGTGCCAGCAGAGCGGAGGGGCTGAGCACAGATACGCAGTATTTT | - | TRBJ2-3 | - | TRBV11-2
CASSLTGTSTDTQYF | TGTGCCAGCAGCTTAACTGGGACCAGCACAGATACGCAGTATTTT | - | TRBJ2-3 | - | TRBV7-9
CAWTTLDYGYTF | TGTGCCTGGACGACCCTGGACTATGGCTACACCTTC | - | TRBJ1-2 | - | TRBV30
CASSTHTAGIYEQYF | TGTGCCAGCAGTACGCACACGGCGGGTATATACGAGCAGTACTTC | - | TRBJ2-7 | - | TRBV6-5
CASSQGTMQGQPQHF | TGCGCCAGCAGCCAGGGGACAATGCAAGGTCAGCCCCAGCATTTT | - | TRBJ1-5 | - | TRBV4-1
CASKMQIWSTEAFF | TGTGCCAGCAAAATGCAGATATGGAGCACTGAAGCTTTCTTT | - | TRBJ1-1 | - | TRBV6-4